The present T cell receptor (beta chain) was sequenced within a study of cytomegalovirus exposure and HLA in healthy donors. Points on this clone: What it binds is unknown.

Study-wide points: CMV serostatus was the sole immune exposure information available. In a later analysis, compared with equally common non-associated chains, HLA-associated beta chains were more expanded. Sequence variants that were highly shared formed a cluster that was likely a sequencing artifact.

It was with 60 Vbeta and 13 Jbeta primers that the PCR ran. Under the authors' procedure: Unique TCR beta chains numbered 80 million to 95 million in a later analysis, with around 11 million shared. Method: immunoSEQ multiplex PCR; TCRdb's copy keeps in-frame clones and lacks some. The V and J calls and the clone size are those of that table, but D and trimming were determined from the DNA. The sample includes roughly 80,000 clones, 67% of them seen just once. Sequencing was done on a sample of PBMCs. This TCR was sampled from a woman between 45 and 65 years old in good health and CMV-seropositive.

The CDR3 region is CASSLSGGVETQYF. In DNA form, the CDR3 reads TGTGCCAGCAGCTTGTCAGGGGGCGTGGAGACCCAGTACTTC. The chain is built from TRBV7-8 and TRBJ2-5; TRBD1 agrees at 8 bases. J was trimmed by 5 bases and V by 3 bases; bases with no gene match: 5. Per the germline V gene, CDR1 is SGHVS and CDR2 is FQNEAQ. This CDR3 spans 14 amino acids.